The T cell receptor beta chain under discussion was sequenced for a study of T-cell memory formation after mild COVID-19. Study as a whole: TCR clusters were mostly confined to one donor each.

Study outcomes and limitations: Contracting clones, day 15 to 85, had balanced CD4/CD8, and later expanders favored CD4+. Day 37-peaking second-wave clones had unconfirmed SARS-CoV-2 specificity.

Via MiXCR, TCRdb re-called the 5' RACE reads, giving one row per CDR3 protein. The sample records roughly 110,000 distinct CDR3 sequences, 9.5% to 15% being singletons. The CDR3 sequence is 15 residues long. The germline V and J ends were trimmed by 2 bases and 1 base, with 10 bases remaining between them. Germline V lookup: CDR1 SGHTA, CDR2 FQGNSA. On this clonotype: No antigen is known for it.

The TCR sequence derives from an adult woman who had mild COVID-19 (a few samples of this study predate the infection). Cell type and time point are not known. Material for sequencing was PBMCs or a T cell subset sorted from them (not recorded which). The chain uses TRBV7-2 and TRBJ2-3; D remains unclear. The CDR3 nucleotides are TGTGCCAGCAGCTTATTAAGGGAAGGCACAGATACGCAGTATTTT. This encodes CASSLLREGTDTQYF.